This TCR beta chain is from a study of shared clonotypes between healthy human individuals. General study results and limits: The sampled material consisted only of blood, and tissue repertoires are likely to differ. Among donors, the sharing of clonotypes was expected to be influenced by sequencing depth.

Concerning this clone: The antigen is undetermined.

The table came from immunoSEQ multiplex PCR; TCRdb's copy has only in-frame clones and leaves some out. In the table there are roughly 1,100,000 clones, about 76% of which are singletons. Caucasian adults residing in Nashville, Tennessee made up all the donors. The length of the CDR3 is 16 residues. The germline V and J ends were trimmed by 3 bases and 0 bases, with 9 bases remaining between them. CDR1 is MNHNS, CDR2 SASEGT, per germline. The material sequenced was memory CD4+ T cells sorted from blood. The subset denotes: CD45RA-negative fraction. The receptor's source is a man younger than 30 in good health. The V gene is TRBV6-1, the J gene TRBJ2-6; D call uncertain. CDR3 nucleotides: TGTGCCAGCAGTGATCGGCGGAGCTCTGGGGCCAACGTCCTGACTTTC. Its protein product is CASSDRRSSGANVLTF.